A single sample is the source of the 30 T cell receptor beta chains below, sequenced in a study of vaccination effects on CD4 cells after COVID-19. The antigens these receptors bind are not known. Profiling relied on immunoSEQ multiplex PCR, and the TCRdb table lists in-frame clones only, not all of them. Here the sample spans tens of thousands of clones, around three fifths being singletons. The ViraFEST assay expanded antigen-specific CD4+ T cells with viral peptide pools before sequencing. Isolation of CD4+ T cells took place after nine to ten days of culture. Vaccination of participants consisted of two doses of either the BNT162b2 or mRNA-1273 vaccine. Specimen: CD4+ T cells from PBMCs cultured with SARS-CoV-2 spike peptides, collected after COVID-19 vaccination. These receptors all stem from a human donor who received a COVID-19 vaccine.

The CDR3, as DNA: TGTGCCAGCAGCGGGGGACTAGCGGGAGGGCTTGACGAGCAGTACTTC. The encoded protein is CASSGGLAGGLDEQYF. This sequence joins TRBV5-4 and TRBJ2-7; TRBD2 matches 16 bases. J lost 5 bases, V lost 4 bases, and 6 bases had no gene match. The germline CDR1 and CDR2 sequences are SGHNT and YYREEE (reference sequence). CDR3 length equals 16 residues.

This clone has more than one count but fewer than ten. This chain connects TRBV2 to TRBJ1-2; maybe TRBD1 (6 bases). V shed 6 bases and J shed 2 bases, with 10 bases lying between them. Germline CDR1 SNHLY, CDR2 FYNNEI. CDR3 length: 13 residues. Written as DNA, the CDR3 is TGTGCCAGCAGCGAGGACAGAAACTATGGCTACACCTTC. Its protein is CASSEDRNYGYTF.

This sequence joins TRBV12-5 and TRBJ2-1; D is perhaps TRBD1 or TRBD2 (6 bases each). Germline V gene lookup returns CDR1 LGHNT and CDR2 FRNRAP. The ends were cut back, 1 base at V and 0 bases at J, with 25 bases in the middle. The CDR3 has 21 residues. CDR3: CASGLAQGSGFTPSSYNEQFF. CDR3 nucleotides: TGTGCTAGTGGTTTGGCCCAGGGGAGCGGGTTTACCCCAAGCTCCTACAATGAGCAGTTCTTC.

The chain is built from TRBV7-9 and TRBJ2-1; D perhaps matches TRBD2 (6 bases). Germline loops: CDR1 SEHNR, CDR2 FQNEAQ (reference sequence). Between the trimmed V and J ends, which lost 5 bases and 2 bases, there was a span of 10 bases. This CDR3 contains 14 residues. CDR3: CASSQTSTYNEQFF. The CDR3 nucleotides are TGTGCCAGCAGCCAGACTAGTACCTACAATGAGCAGTTCTTC.

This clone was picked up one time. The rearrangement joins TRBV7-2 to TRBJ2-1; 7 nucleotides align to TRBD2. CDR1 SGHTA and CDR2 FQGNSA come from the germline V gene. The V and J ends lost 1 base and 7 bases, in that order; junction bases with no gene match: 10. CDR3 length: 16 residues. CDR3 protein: CASSLEAAGLSNEQFF. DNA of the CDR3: TGTGCCAGCAGCTTAGAGGCAGCGGGACTGTCAAATGAGCAGTTCTTC.

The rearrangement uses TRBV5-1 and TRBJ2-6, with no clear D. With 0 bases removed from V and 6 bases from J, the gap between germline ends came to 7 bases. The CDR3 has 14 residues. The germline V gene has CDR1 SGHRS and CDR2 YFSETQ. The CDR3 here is CASSLVSEANVLTF. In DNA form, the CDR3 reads TGCGCCAGCAGCTTGGTAAGCGAGGCCAACGTCCTGACTTTC.

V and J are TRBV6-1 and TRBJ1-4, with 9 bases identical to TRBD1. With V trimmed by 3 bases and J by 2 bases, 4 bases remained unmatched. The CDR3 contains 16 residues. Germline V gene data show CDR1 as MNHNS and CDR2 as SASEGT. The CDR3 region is CASSDRQGVTNEKLFF. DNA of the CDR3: TGTGCCAGCAGTGACCGACAGGGGGTCACTAATGAAAAACTGTTTTTT.

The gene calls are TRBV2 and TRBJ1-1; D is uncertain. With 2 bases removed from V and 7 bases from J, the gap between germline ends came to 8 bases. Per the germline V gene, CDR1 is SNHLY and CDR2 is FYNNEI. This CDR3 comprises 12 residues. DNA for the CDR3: TGTGCCAGCAGTGAATCAACAGTTGAAGCTTTCTTT. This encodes CASSESTVEAFF.

The chain's CDR3 is CASSPARTGVIQETQYF. CDR3 DNA sequence: TGTGCCAGCTCACCAGCAAGGACAGGTGTCATCCAAGAGACCCAGTACTTC. V usage is TRBV18 and J usage is TRBJ2-5; 7 bases are shared with TRBD1. Germline CDR1 is KGHSH and CDR2 is LQKENI. The CDR3 is made up of 17 amino acids. V lost 2 bases to trimming and J lost 1 base; unmatched junction nucleotides: 10.

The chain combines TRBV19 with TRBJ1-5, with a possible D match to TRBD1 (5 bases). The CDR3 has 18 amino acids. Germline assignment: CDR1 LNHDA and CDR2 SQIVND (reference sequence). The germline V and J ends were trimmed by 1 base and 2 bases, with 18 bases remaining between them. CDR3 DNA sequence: TGTGCCAGTAGTATAGGGTCAGGGACGTGGACTGGCAATCAGCCCCAGCATTTT. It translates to CASSIGSGTWTGNQPQHF.

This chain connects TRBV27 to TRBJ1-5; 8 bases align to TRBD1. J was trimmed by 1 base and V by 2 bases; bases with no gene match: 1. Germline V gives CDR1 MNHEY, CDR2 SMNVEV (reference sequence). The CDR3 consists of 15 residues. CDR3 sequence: CASSLHRGSNQPQHF. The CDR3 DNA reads TGTGCCAGCAGTTTACACAGGGGGAGCAATCAGCCCCAGCATTTT.

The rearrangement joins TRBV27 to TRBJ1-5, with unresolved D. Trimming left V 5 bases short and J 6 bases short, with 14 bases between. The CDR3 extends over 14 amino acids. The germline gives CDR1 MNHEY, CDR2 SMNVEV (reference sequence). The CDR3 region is CASSQDKLRQPQHF. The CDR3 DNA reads TGTGCCAGCAGTCAAGATAAGCTGCGTCAGCCCCAGCATTTT.

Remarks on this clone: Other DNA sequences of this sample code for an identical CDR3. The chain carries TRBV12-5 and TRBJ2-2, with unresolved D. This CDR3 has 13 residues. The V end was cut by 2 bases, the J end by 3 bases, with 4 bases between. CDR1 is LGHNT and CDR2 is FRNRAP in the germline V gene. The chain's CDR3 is CASGLLYTGELFF. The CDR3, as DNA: TGTGCTAGTGGTTTGTTGTACACCGGGGAGCTGTTTTTT.

CDR3 bases: TGTGCCAGCAGCACAAGACAGGGGGAGGGAAACACCATATATTTT. Protein: CASSTRQGEGNTIYF. The J gene is TRBJ1-3, the V gene TRBV3-1 (or the pseudogene TRBV3-2), with TRBD1 matching 9 bases. Germline CDR1 and CDR2: LGHDT and YNNKEL (reference sequence). The CDR3 runs 15 residues. Losses at the gene ends were 5 bases for V and 4 bases for J; bases not matched to a gene: 6.

CDR3 bases: TGCGCCAGCAGCCTGGACATCCAATATGGCTACACCTTC. Translated: CASSLDIQYGYTF. The chain recombines TRBV5-1 with TRBJ1-2, with D possibly TRBD1 on 5 matching bases. V was pared by 4 bases and J by 5 bases, with 12 bases between. Germline CDR1 and CDR2: SGHRS and YFSETQ. This CDR3 has 13 residues. The full variable domain, its missing parts supplied by reference TRBV5-1 and TRBJ1-2, is KAGVTQTPRYLIKTRGQQVTLSCSPISGHRSVSWYQQTPGQGLQFLFEYFSETQRNKGNFPGRFSGRQFSNSRSEMNVSTLELGDSALYLCASSLDIQYGYTFGSGTRLTVV.

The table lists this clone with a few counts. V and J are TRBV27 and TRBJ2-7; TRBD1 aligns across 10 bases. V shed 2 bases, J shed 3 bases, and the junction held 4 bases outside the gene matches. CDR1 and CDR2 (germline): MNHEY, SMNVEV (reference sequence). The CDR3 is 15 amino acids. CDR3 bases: TGTGCCAGCAGTTTAGCCGGGACAGGGGTCTACGAGCAGTACTTC. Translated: CASSLAGTGVYEQYF.

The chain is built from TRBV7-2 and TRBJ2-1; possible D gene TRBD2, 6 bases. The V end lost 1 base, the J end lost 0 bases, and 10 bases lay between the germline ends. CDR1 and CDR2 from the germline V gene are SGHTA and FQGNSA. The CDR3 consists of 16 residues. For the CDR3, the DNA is TGTGCCAGCAGCTTAGTAGCGGCTAGCTCCTACAATGAGCAGTTCTTC. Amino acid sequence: CASSLVAASSYNEQFF.

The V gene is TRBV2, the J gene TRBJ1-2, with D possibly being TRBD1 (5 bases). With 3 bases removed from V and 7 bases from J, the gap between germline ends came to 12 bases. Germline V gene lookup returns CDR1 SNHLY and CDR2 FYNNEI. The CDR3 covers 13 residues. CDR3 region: CASSEGGYGGYTF. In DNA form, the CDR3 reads TGTGCCAGCAGTGAGGGGGGGTACGGTGGCTACACCTTC.

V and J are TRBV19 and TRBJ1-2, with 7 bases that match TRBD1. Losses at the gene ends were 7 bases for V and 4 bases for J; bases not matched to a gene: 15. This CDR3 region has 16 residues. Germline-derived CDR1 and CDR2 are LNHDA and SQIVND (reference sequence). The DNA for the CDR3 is TGTGCCAGTAAAGACGACAGGGCCAAGACCCTCTATGGCTACACCTTC. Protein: CASKDDRAKTLYGYTF.

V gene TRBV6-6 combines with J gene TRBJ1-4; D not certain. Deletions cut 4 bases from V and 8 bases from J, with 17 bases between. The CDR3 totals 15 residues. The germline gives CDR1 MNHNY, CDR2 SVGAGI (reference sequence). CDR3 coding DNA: TGTGCCAGCAGTTCCAACACCGGGAGGAGGGAAAAACTGTTTTTT. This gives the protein CASSSNTGRREKLFF.

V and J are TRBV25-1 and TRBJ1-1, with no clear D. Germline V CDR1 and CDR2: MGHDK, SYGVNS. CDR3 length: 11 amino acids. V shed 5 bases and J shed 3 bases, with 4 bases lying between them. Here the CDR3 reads CASSLYTEAFF. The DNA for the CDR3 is TGTGCCAGCAGTTTGTACACTGAAGCTTTCTTT.

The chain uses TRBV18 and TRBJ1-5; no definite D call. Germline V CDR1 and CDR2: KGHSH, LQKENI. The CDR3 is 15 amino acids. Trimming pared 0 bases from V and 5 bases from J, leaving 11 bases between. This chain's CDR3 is CASSPPGVEDQPQHF. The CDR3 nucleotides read TGTGCCAGCTCACCACCGGGTGTTGAAGATCAGCCCCAGCATTTT.

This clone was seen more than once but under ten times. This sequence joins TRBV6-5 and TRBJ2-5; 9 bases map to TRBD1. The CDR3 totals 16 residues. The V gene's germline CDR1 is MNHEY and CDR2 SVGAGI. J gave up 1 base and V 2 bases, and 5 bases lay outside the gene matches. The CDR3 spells CASSYGQGTLQETQYF. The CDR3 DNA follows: TGTGCCAGCAGTTACGGACAGGGGACCCTCCAAGAGACCCAGTACTTC.

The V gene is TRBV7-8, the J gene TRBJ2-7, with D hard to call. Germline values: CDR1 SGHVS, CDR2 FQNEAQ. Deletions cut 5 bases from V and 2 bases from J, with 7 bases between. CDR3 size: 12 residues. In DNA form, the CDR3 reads TGTGCCAGCAGCCCACTAACCTACGAGCAGTACTTC. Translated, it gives CASSPLTYEQYF. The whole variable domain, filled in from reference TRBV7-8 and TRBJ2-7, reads GAGVSQSPRYKVAKRGQDVALRCDPISGHVSLFWYQQALGQGPEFLTYFQNEAQLDKSGLPSDRFFAERPEGSVSTLKIQRTQQEDSAVYLCASSPLTYEQYFGPGTRLTVT.

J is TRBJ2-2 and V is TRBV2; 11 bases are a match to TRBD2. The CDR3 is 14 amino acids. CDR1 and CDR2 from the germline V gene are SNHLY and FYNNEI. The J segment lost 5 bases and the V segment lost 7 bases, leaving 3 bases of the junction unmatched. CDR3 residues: CASTASGRTGELFF. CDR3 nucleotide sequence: TGTGCCAGCACAGCTAGCGGGAGGACCGGGGAGCTGTTTTTT. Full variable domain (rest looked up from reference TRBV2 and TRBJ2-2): EPEVTQTPSHQVTQMGQEVILRCVPISNHLYFYWYRQILGQKVEFLVSFYNNEISEKSEIFDDQFSVERPDGSNFTLKIRSTKLEDSAMYFCASTASGRTGELFFGEGSRLTVL.

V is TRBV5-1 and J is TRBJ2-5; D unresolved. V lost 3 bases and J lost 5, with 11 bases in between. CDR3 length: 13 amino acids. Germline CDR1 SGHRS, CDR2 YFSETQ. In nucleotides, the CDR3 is TGCGCCAGCAGCTCCTCGGCCGGGGAGACCCAGTACTTC. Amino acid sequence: CASSSSAGETQYF.

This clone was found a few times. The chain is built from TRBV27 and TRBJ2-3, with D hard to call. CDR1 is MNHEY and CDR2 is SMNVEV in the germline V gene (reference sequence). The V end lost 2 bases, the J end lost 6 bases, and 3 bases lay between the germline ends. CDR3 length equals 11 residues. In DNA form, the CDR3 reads TGTGCCAGCAGTTTAGCCGATACGCAGTATTTT. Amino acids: CASSLADTQYF.

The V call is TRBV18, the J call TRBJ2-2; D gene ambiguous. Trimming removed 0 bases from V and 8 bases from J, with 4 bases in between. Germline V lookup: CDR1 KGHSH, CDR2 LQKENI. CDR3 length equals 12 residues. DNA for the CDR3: TGTGCCAGCTCACCACCTTCGGGGGAGCTGTTTTTT. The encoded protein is CASSPPSGELFF.

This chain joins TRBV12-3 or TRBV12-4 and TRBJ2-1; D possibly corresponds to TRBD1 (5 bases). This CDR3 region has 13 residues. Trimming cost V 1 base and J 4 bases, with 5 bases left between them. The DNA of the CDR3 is TGTGCCAGCAGTTTAGACAGGTACAATGAGCAGTTCTTC. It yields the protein CASSLDRYNEQFF.

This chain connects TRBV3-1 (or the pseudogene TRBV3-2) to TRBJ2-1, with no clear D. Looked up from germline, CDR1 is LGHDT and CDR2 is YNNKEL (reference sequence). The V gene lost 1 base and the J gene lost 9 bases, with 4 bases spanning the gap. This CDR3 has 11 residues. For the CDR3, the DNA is TGTGCCAGCAGCCAAGCTAGTGAGCAGTTCTTC. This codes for CASSQASEQFF.